What follows are 28 T cell receptor beta chains derived from one specimen sequenced in a study of response to subunit inactivated influenza vaccine. TCRdb fed the RT-PCR reads into MiXCR, producing one record per CDR3 protein. Among 150,000 to 200,000 distinct CDR3 sequences listed, 11% were seen once. This specimen was non-naive T cells sorted from PBMCs, taken 40 to 50 days after vaccination. All receptors derive from a man aged 45-65 years who received an inactivated influenza vaccine.

In its sample, this clonotype was seen a few times. CDR3 coding DNA: TGTGCCAGCAGCACAGACAGGGGGCAAAGCTGGGTCACTGAAGCTTTCTTT. Translation gives CASSTDRGQSWVTEAFF. The chain uses TRBV7-8 and TRBJ1-1; 10 nucleotides line up with TRBD1. Trimming cost V 5 bases and J 4 bases; bases outside gene matches: 13. CDR1 and CDR2 from the germline V gene are SGHVS and FQNEAQ. This CDR3 is 17 amino acids long.

A few counts support this clonotype. The DNA for the CDR3 is TGCGCCAGCAGCTTATTACAGGGGTCAGATACGCAGTATTTT. Translation: CASSLLQGSDTQYF. The chain is built from TRBV5-1 and TRBJ2-3, with TRBD1 matching over 7 bases. V shed 2 bases, J shed 4 bases, and the junction held 4 bases outside the gene matches. This CDR3 has 14 residues. Germline V gene sequence: CDR1 SGHRS, CDR2 YFSETQ. The whole variable domain, remainder taken from reference TRBV5-1 and TRBJ2-3, is KAGVTQTPRYLIKTRGQQVTLSCSPISGHRSVSWYQQTPGQGLQFLFEYFSETQRNKGNFPGRFSGRQFSNSRSEMNVSTLELGDSALYLCASSLLQGSDTQYFGPGTRLTVL.

The chain uses TRBV7-9 and TRBJ2-7, with D perhaps matching TRBD1 (6 bases). The CDR3 runs 17 residues. Germline CDR1 and CDR2: SEHNR and FQNEAQ (reference sequence). V gave up 5 bases and J gave up 0 bases, with 20 bases separating them. This chain's CDR3 is CASSPQLGRTVSYEQYF. The DNA of the CDR3 is TGTGCCAGCAGCCCCCAACTGGGCCGGACAGTCTCCTACGAGCAGTACTTC.

The rearrangement links TRBV6-2 or TRBV6-3 to TRBJ1-6, with D perhaps TRBD1 (5 bases). V shed 2 bases and J shed 8 bases, with 13 bases lying between them. The CDR3 extends over 15 amino acids. Per germline, CDR1 MNHEY and CDR2 SVGEGT. CDR3 sequence: CASSYRLQGYSPLHF. The CDR3 region has the DNA TGTGCCAGCAGTTACCGTCTCCAGGGATATTCACCCCTCCACTTT.

This clonotype has at least ten counts. The chain is built from TRBV7-9 and TRBJ1-1; D is ambiguous. Trimming took 0 bases from V and 3 from J, leaving 14 bases between them. Per the germline V gene, CDR1 is SEHNR and CDR2 is FQNEAQ (reference sequence). The CDR3 totals 16 residues. The CDR3 DNA sequence: TGTGCCAGCAGCTTAGCGCGGATAGCATCATACACTGAAGCTTTCTTT. Its protein is CASSLARIASYTEAFF.

V gene TRBV30 combines with J gene TRBJ1-5; D is uncertain. Trimming shortened V by 0 bases and J by 0 bases, and 9 bases separated the two germline ends. Germline CDR1 and CDR2: GTSNPN and SVGIG (reference sequence). The CDR3 length is 15 residues. CDR3 sequence: CAWSVTGPSNQPQHF. The CDR3 nucleotides are TGTGCCTGGAGTGTAACCGGTCCTAGCAATCAGCCCCAGCATTTT.

The chain couples TRBV7-9 to TRBJ1-2; no firm D call. The germline V and J ends were trimmed by 4 bases and 6 bases, with 21 bases remaining between them. Germline CDR1 reads SEHNR; CDR2 reads FQNEAQ (reference sequence). This CDR3 region has 16 residues. The DNA for the CDR3 is TGTGCCAGCAGCTCCATTTTAATAGAAGCTAGACATGGCTACACCTTC. Translated: CASSSILIEARHGYTF.

This clonotype came up once. This could be a read error, since a much larger clone is one nucleotide away. This chain joins TRBV7-2 and TRBJ2-7, with 9 bases lining up with TRBD1. The CDR3 is made up of 14 amino acids. Trimming took 1 base from V and 3 from J; bases not matched to a gene: 1. CDR1 is SGHTA, CDR2 FQGNSA, per germline. The CDR3 nucleotides are TGTGCCAGCAGCTTAGGGACAGGGGTCTACGAGCAGTACTTC. Its protein is CASSLGTGVYEQYF. The whole variable domain, filled in from reference TRBV7-2 and TRBJ2-7, reads GAGVSQSPSNKVTEKGKDVELRCDPISGHTALYWYRQSLGQGLEFLIYFQGNSAPDKSGLPSDRFSAERTGGSVSTLTIQRTQQEDSAVYLCASSLGTGVYEQYFGPGTRLTVT.

In this sample, this clonotype turned up a few times. The chain carries TRBV20-1 and TRBJ1-4; D unclear. Germline CDR1 reads DFQATT; CDR2 reads SNEGSKA (reference sequence). The CDR3 is 12 residues long. V was clipped by 4 bases and J by 8 bases, with 11 bases between them. CDR3 DNA sequence: TGCAGTGCTATCGCCGCTAGGGAAAAACTGTTTTTT. Its protein is CSAIAAREKLFF.

This chain joins TRBV15 and TRBJ2-3; no definite D call. The germline V and J ends were trimmed by 0 bases and 0 bases, with 7 bases remaining between them. Germline V gene lookup returns CDR1 LNHNV and CDR2 YYDKDF (reference sequence). The CDR3 contains 15 residues. DNA for the CDR3: TGTGCCACCAGCAGAGAGACCCTGAGCACAGATACGCAGTATTTT. It yields the protein CATSRETLSTDTQYF.

The chain recombines TRBV7-9 with TRBJ1-2, with no clear D. Between the trimmed V and J ends, which lost 0 bases and 4 bases, there was a span of 9 bases. Germline V gene data show CDR1 as SEHNR and CDR2 as FQNEAQ (reference sequence). This CDR3 comprises 14 residues. The CDR3 loop is CASSLARASYGYTF. In nucleotides, the CDR3 is TGTGCCAGCAGCTTAGCGAGGGCCTCCTATGGCTACACCTTC.

This clonotype was recorded a few times. This chain joins TRBV2 and TRBJ2-1; possible D gene TRBD2, 5 bases. The CDR3 consists of 18 residues. Germline V gene lookup returns CDR1 SNHLY and CDR2 FYNNEI. V lost 4 bases and J 1 base, leaving 20 bases between the germline ends. The DNA of the CDR3 is TGTGCCAGCAGTGTCAGTTTTAGGGCGGGTTTTTCCTACAATGAGCAGTTCTTC. Translated: CASSVSFRAGFSYNEQFF.

CDR3 protein: CASSLAAGGGHNEQFF. For the CDR3, the DNA is TGTGCCAGCAGCTTAGCAGCGGGAGGGGGACACAATGAGCAGTTCTTC. This chain connects TRBV7-6 to TRBJ2-1; 10 bases fit TRBD2. The CDR3 has 16 residues. J lost 5 bases, V lost 0 bases, and 4 bases had no gene match. The germline V gene has CDR1 SGHVS and CDR2 FNYEAQ.

This clonotype was seen many times. This chain links TRBV5-1 with TRBJ2-3; 11 bases line up with TRBD2. This CDR3 region has 16 residues. V gave up 4 bases and J gave up 4 bases; unmatched junction bases: 8. CDR1 and CDR2 from the germline V gene are SGHRS and YFSETQ. The CDR3 nucleotides read TGCGCCAGCAGCCCTAGACTAGCGGGGTCCTCAGATACGCAGTATTTT. Protein sequence: CASSPRLAGSSDTQYF.

The J gene is TRBJ1-1, the V gene TRBV5-1, with D tentatively TRBD1 (5 bases). The germline V and J ends were trimmed by 4 bases and 1 base, with 14 bases remaining between them. CDR1 SGHRS and CDR2 YFSETQ come from the germline V gene. The CDR3 consists of 15 residues. The CDR3: CASSPMMDKNTEAFF. CDR3 in DNA: TGCGCCAGCAGCCCAATGATGGACAAGAACACTGAAGCTTTCTTT.

The chain employs TRBV4-2 and TRBJ2-2; D may be TRBD1 (5 bases). The ends were cut back, 2 bases at V and 7 bases at J, with 8 bases in the middle. Germline-derived CDR1 and CDR2 are LGHNA and YNFKEQ. The CDR3 spans 13 residues. CDR3 in DNA: TGTGCCAGCAGCCAAATGCAGGGCGGGGAGCTGTTTTTT. Its translation is CASSQMQGGELFF.

This clonotype occurred many times. The chain uses TRBV6-6 and TRBJ1-4, with a tentative D call TRBD1 (5 bases). The CDR3 runs 13 residues. Trimming took off 0 bases at V and 13 bases at J, with 12 bases between the two ends. Germline CDR1 is MNHNY and CDR2 is SVGAGI (reference sequence). CDR3 in DNA: TGTGCCAGCAGTTACTCTCCCCAGGGAGCACTGTTTTTT. Its translation: CASSYSPQGALFF.

The rearrangement uses TRBV10-2 and TRBJ2-2; possibly TRBD2 for D (5 bases). Trimming pared 6 bases from V and 2 bases from J, leaving 13 bases between. The germline gives CDR1 WSHSY, CDR2 SAAADI. The CDR3 contains 15 residues. The CDR3 DNA sequence: TGCGCCAGCAGAGGGAATAGCGACAACACCGGGGAGCTGTTTTTT. Residues: CASRGNSDNTGELFF.

This clonotype was observed a handful of times. This chain joins TRBV6-2 or TRBV6-3 and TRBJ2-5; no definite D call. Looked up from germline, CDR1 is MNHEY and CDR2 is SVGEGT. The CDR3 spans 18 residues. V gave up 8 bases and J gave up 5 bases, with 30 bases separating them. The CDR3 coding sequence is TGTGCCAGCGGACCCCGTTACTCTCTTGACGTCAGGCGGGAGACCCAGTACTTC. Translated, it gives CASGPRYSLDVRRETQYF.

The chain links TRBV11-1 to TRBJ2-1; 8 nucleotides align to TRBD2. J lost 9 bases, V lost 4 bases, and 11 bases had no gene match. CDR1 is SGHAT, CDR2 FQDESV, per germline (reference sequence). The CDR3 loop spans 15 amino acids. CDR3 amino acids: CASSSRAGAQGEQFF. Here the CDR3 DNA reads TGTGCCAGCAGCTCTAGAGCGGGGGCGCAAGGTGAGCAGTTCTTC.

This clonotype was detected a few times. V is TRBV4-1 and J is TRBJ1-1; D perhaps matches TRBD1 (5 bases). This CDR3 comprises 13 residues. Germline CDR1 is MGHRA and CDR2 is YSYEKL. V was trimmed by 4 bases and J by 3 bases, leaving 9 bases between them. This chain's CDR3 is CASSRQGDTEAFF. DNA of the CDR3: TGCGCCAGCAGCCGGCAGGGAGACACTGAAGCTTTCTTT.

This clonotype was seen a few times. The chain has TRBV6-2 or TRBV6-3 and TRBJ2-7; 7 bases agree with TRBD2. The CDR3 contains 14 residues. V shed 2 bases, J shed 3 bases, and the junction held 4 bases outside the gene matches. CDR1 is MNHEY and CDR2 is SVGEGT in the germline V gene. CDR3 sequence (DNA): TGTGCCAGCAGTTACGTGTCGGGGGGCTACGAGCAGTACTTC. As protein: CASSYVSGGYEQYF.

This clonotype was picked up a small number of times. The chain is built from TRBV6-1 and TRBJ2-1; TRBD1 matches at 8 bases. The ends lost 2 bases at V and 4 bases at J; junction bases unmatched: 4. This CDR3 is 15 amino acids long. Per germline, CDR1 MNHNS and CDR2 SASEGT. DNA for the CDR3: TGTGCCAGCAGTGAACAGGGGGCGTCTTACAATGAGCAGTTCTTC. Its protein product is CASSEQGASYNEQFF.

This clonotype occurred many times. The V and J genes are TRBV12-3 or TRBV12-4 and TRBJ2-5; no clear D gene. This CDR3 is 14 amino acids long. Trimming left V 5 bases short and J 0 bases short, with 10 bases between. The chain's CDR3 is CASSLTAYQETQYF. The CDR3 DNA follows: TGTGCCAGCAGTCTCACAGCGTACCAAGAGACCCAGTACTTC.

This clonotype appeared a few times. This sequence joins TRBV7-6 and TRBJ1-6; the match to TRBD1 covers 7 bases. This CDR3 has 15 amino acids. Germline CDR1 is SGHVS and CDR2 is FNYEAQ. Trimming cost V 6 bases and J 4 bases; bases outside gene matches: 6. In DNA form, the CDR3 reads TGTGCCAGCAGGTTTACAGGGGCTTATAATTCACCCCTCCACTTT. This encodes CASRFTGAYNSPLHF.

The genes are TRBV7-2 and TRBJ1-2; D call uncertain. Trimming took 3 bases from V and 5 from J, leaving 10 bases between them. The V gene's germline CDR1 is SGHTA and CDR2 FQGNSA. This CDR3 is built from 13 residues. This CDR3 is CASSLDLGYGYTF. Here the CDR3 DNA reads TGTGCCAGCAGCTTGGACCTGGGGTATGGCTACACCTTC.

This clonotype was found many times. The chain is built from TRBV28 and TRBJ1-4; 8 bases are a match to TRBD1. V trimming: 5 bases; J trimming: 8 bases; junction bases outside the gene matches: 10. CDR3 length: 15 amino acids. Germline V gives CDR1 MDHEN, CDR2 SYDVKM. The CDR3 DNA sequence: TGTGCCAGCAGTCGCTCCGGACAGGGAGGGGAAAAACTGTTTTTT. This codes for CASSRSGQGGEKLFF.

The chain carries TRBV9 and TRBJ2-1; 14 bases are a match to TRBD2. CDR1 and CDR2 (germline): SGDLS, YYNGEE. With V trimmed by 4 bases and J by 9 bases, 21 bases remained unmatched. The CDR3 is made up of 20 amino acids. The CDR3 region is CASSTQPEPGLAGVAAEQFF. The DNA for the CDR3 is TGTGCCAGCAGCACCCAGCCCGAGCCGGGACTAGCGGGAGTCGCGGCTGAGCAGTTCTTC.